This TCR beta chain was identified in a study of human T cells and chemical hapten exposure. Study in general: Patients received weekly diphenylcyclopropenone doses to the scalp throughout the approximately 25-week study. The study patch tested 0.01% DPC on the upper back and read results at 6 days. Findings of the study overall: Expanded TCRs were compared with controls, and the expanded TCRs formed significantly more large CDR3 similarity clusters.

Indicated time point: patch test 2, 6 weeks after DPC sensitization. Regarding treatment: therapeutic diphenylcyclopropenone sensitization with weekly scalp DPC. TCRdb itself ran the RACE reads through MiXCR, one entry per CDR3 protein. In the table there are roughly 150,000 distinct CDR3 sequences, 10% to 15% of which are singletons. Germline-derived CDR1 and CDR2 are SGHVS and FNYEAQ. The length of the CDR3 is 16 residues. The V end was cut by 5 bases, the J end by 7 bases, with 21 bases between. This clonotype was picked up a small number of times. Antigen unknown. Sequences were derived from whole blood, sampled in connection with sensitization to the hapten diphenylcyclopropenone (DPC). The sequence was collected from a woman aged 50 to 65 with alopecia areata. Some clones in this sample may be carry-over from other donors' samples. The chain couples TRBV7-6 to TRBJ1-3; D is possibly TRBD1 (6 bases). The CDR3 loop is CASSPTTGSSWNTIYF. As DNA, the CDR3 is TGTGCCAGCAGCCCCACTACAGGGTCCTCGTGGAACACCATATATTTT.